One and the same sample provided the 3 T cell receptor beta chains below, sequenced in a study of shared clonotypes between healthy human individuals. Profiling relied on immunoSEQ multiplex PCR, and the TCRdb table lists in-frame clones only, not all of them. The table has about 680,000 clones, roughly nine tenths seen once. Naive CD8 populations comprised CD45RO-negative cells positively selected for CCR7, excluding terminally differentiated effector memory CD45RA+ cells. The sample taken for sequencing was naive CD8+ T cells sorted from blood. These receptors all stem from a man aged 25 to 40 in good health.

Only one count was recorded for this clone. The rearrangement joins TRBV29-1 to TRBJ2-1; 7 bases are shared with TRBD1. This CDR3 contains 15 residues. Losses at the gene ends were 1 base for V and 5 bases for J; bases not matched to a gene: 8. Germline lookup yields CDR1 SQVTM and CDR2 ANQGSEA. In DNA, the CDR3 is TGCAGCGTTGAAGCTGCTCAGGGGGTCGACAATGAGCAGTTCTTC. This codes for CSVEAAQGVDNEQFF.

The V call is TRBV15, the J call TRBJ1-1, with 10 bases matching TRBD1. The germline V gene encodes CDR1 LNHNV and CDR2 YYDKDF (reference sequence). The CDR3 is 15 residues long. The V gene end was trimmed by 2 bases and the J gene end by 11 bases; junction bases not matched to a gene: 11. CDR3 residues: CATSRPRTGGNDAFF. The DNA of the CDR3 is TGTGCCACCAGCAGACCCCGGACAGGGGGAAATGATGCTTTCTTT.

The chain is built from TRBV4-1 and TRBJ1-1; D is unclear. The ends were cut back, 1 base at V and 5 bases at J, with 5 bases in the middle. Germline lookup yields CDR1 MGHRA and CDR2 YSYEKL. The length of the CDR3 is 12 residues. The CDR3: CASSQVGTEAFF. In DNA, the CDR3 is TGCGCCAGCAGCCAAGTCGGTACTGAAGCTTTCTTT.